A single sample gave rise to the 20 T cell receptor beta chains below, sequenced in a study of blood T cell repertoires in COVID-19. Libraries were prepared by immunoSEQ multiplex PCR; TCRdb keeps only in-frame clonotypes and omits some of them. In the table there are roughly 400,000 clones, around nine tenths of which are singletons. Sequencing input: PBMCs or T cells enriched from blood (not recorded which). The source of these receptors is a woman under 30 who had been exposed to COVID-19.

V gene TRBV9 combines with J gene TRBJ2-3, with a tentative D call TRBD2 (6 bases). This CDR3 region has 14 residues. V lost 1 base to trimming and J lost 3 bases, with 9 bases between them. Germline CDR1 reads SGDLS; CDR2 reads YYNGEE. The CDR3 DNA reads TGTGCCAGCAGCGTATATGGGGGGACAGATACGCAGTATTTT. This sequence encodes CASSVYGGTDTQYF.

CDR3 loop: CASSYPGVGEQYF. Here the CDR3 DNA reads TGTGCCAGCAGCTACCCAGGGGTTGGCGAGCAGTACTTC. J is TRBJ2-7 and V is TRBV7-2, with D possibly matching TRBD1 (6 bases). Germline V lookup: CDR1 SGHTA, CDR2 FQGNSA. The CDR3 is 13 residues long. The germline V and J ends were trimmed by 4 bases and 6 bases, with 13 bases remaining between them.

The chain uses TRBV7-2 and TRBJ2-5; D possibly corresponds to TRBD2 (6 bases). Germline V CDR1 and CDR2: SGHTA, FQGNSA. The CDR3 runs to 15 residues. The V and J ends lost 4 bases and 2 bases respectively, with 14 bases between them. The CDR3 is CASSSVAGPQETQYF. The CDR3 DNA follows: TGTGCCAGCAGCTCTGTTGCGGGACCACAAGAGACCCAGTACTTC.

This clone has a handful of counts. The chain has TRBV16 and TRBJ2-7; 8 nucleotides agree with TRBD2. The length of the CDR3 is 15 residues. V trimming: 2 bases; J trimming: 3 bases; junction bases outside the gene matches: 6. CDR1 and CDR2 (germline): KGHSY, FQNENV. The CDR3 DNA is TGTGCCAGCAGCCAAGGACTCGGGGGGGGCTACGAGCAGTACTTC. Translation gives CASSQGLGGGYEQYF.

This chain links TRBV11-2 with TRBJ2-3; D gene uncertain. From germline, CDR1 is SGHAT and CDR2 FQNNGV. The CDR3 has 12 residues. Trimming removed 5 bases at V and 6 bases at J, with 9 bases between. CDR3 sequence reads: CASSRLGDTQYF. DNA for the CDR3: TGTGCCAGCAGCCGTCTAGGTGATACGCAGTATTTT.

The rearrangement uses TRBV19 and TRBJ1-1; D remains ambiguous. Trimming shortened V by 3 bases and J by 5 bases, and 16 bases separated the two germline ends. This CDR3 has 15 amino acids. Germline V gene sequence: CDR1 LNHDA, CDR2 SQIVND (reference sequence). CDR3: CASSIGGSSATEAFF. As DNA, the CDR3 is TGTGCCAGTAGTATTGGAGGCAGTTCGGCAACTGAAGCTTTCTTT.

The rearrangement joins TRBV5-1 to TRBJ2-7; 15 bases fit TRBD2. The CDR3 consists of 17 residues. Germline lookup yields CDR1 SGHRS and CDR2 YFSETQ. After removal of 0 bases from V and 2 bases from J, the junction contained 3 bases not matched to a gene. CDR3 sequence: CASSLGTSGREAYEQYF. The CDR3 nucleotides read TGCGCCAGCAGCTTGGGGACTAGCGGGAGGGAAGCCTACGAGCAGTACTTC. Full variable domain (outside the CDR3, taken from reference TRBV5-1 and TRBJ2-7): KAGVTQTPRYLIKTRGQQVTLSCSPISGHRSVSWYQQTPGQGLQFLFEYFSETQRNKGNFPGRFSGRQFSNSRSEMNVSTLELGDSALYLCASSLGTSGREAYEQYFGPGTRLTVT.

This chain links TRBV4-2 with TRBJ2-3, with 9 positions matching TRBD2. The CDR3 covers 17 residues. Trimming at V came to 1 base and at J to 2 bases, leaving 7 bases not matched to a gene. Germline CDR1 and CDR2: LGHNA and YNFKEQ. The CDR3 coding sequence is TGTGCCAGCAGCCAAGTTGTGGCTAGCGGGAACACAGATACGCAGTATTTT. It encodes CASSQVVASGNTDTQYF.

Here the CDR3 reads CASSYALTANYGYTF. In DNA form, the CDR3 reads TGTGCCAGCAGTTACGCCCTGACAGCTAACTATGGCTACACCTTC. V gene TRBV6-2 or TRBV6-3 combines with J gene TRBJ1-2; possible D gene TRBD1, 5 bases. The V gene lost 2 bases and the J gene lost 0 bases, with 10 bases spanning the gap. The CDR3 totals 15 residues. Germline V gene sequence: CDR1 MNHEY, CDR2 SVGEGT.

Note on this clone: At the DNA level, this CDR3 is encoded by other sequences in the same sample as well. V usage is TRBV14 and J usage is TRBJ2-7; D is undetermined. CDR3 length: 12 residues. Deletions cut 1 base from V and 1 base from J, with 2 bases between. The germline CDR1 and CDR2 sequences are SGHDN and FVKESK. The CDR3 spells CASSQVSYEQYF. The CDR3 DNA follows: TGTGCCAGCAGCCAAGTATCCTACGAGCAGTACTTC.

The rearrangement joins TRBV11-3 to TRBJ2-7; no reliable D call. The CDR3 loop spans 14 amino acids. Germline loops: CDR1 SGHNT, CDR2 YENEEA. The ends were cut back, 0 bases at V and 3 bases at J, with 9 bases in the middle. CDR3 sequence (DNA): TGTGCCAGCAGCTTAGATCGCGGTGACTACGAGCAGTACTTC. Translated: CASSLDRGDYEQYF.

The gene calls are TRBV7-9 and TRBJ2-5; D not certain. V was shortened by 5 bases and J by 3 bases, with 25 bases between the two germline ends. The CDR3 totals 18 residues. Germline V gene lookup returns CDR1 SEHNR and CDR2 FQNEAQ (reference sequence). This CDR3 reads CASSKPAANQPEEETQYF. CDR3 DNA sequence: TGTGCCAGCAGCAAACCGGCGGCGAACCAACCTGAAGAAGAGACCCAGTACTTC.

The chain employs TRBV5-3 and TRBJ1-4; D remains unclear. TRBV5-3 is labeled an ORF, and its function is uncertain. The V and J ends lost 0 bases and 0 bases respectively, with 15 bases between them. The CDR3 totals 18 residues. The CDR3 is CARSLVHQAASTNEKLFF. DNA for the CDR3: TGTGCCAGAAGCTTGGTGCATCAAGCGGCGTCAACTAATGAAAAACTGTTTTTT.

This chain connects TRBV28 to TRBJ2-6, with a tentative D call TRBD1 (7 bases). The CDR3 is 17 residues long. Germline loops: CDR1 MDHEN, CDR2 SYDVKM. Trimming stripped 9 bases from V and 0 bases from J, with 18 bases between. Here the CDR3 reads CASGGPGGNSGANVLTF. The CDR3 nucleotides are TGTGCCAGTGGAGGGCCAGGGGGTAACTCTGGGGCCAACGTCCTGACTTTC.

The chain joins TRBV18 to TRBJ2-1, with 8 bases matching TRBD2. This CDR3 contains 16 residues. Germline CDR1 and CDR2: KGHSH and LQKENI. V trimming: 4 bases; J trimming: 2 bases; junction bases outside the gene matches: 7. CDR3 amino acids: CASSLSSGPPYNEQFF. Written as DNA, the CDR3 is TGTGCCAGCTCACTATCTAGCGGGCCGCCCTACAATGAGCAGTTCTTC.

The chain links TRBV25-1 to TRBJ2-6; unclear D gene. Trimming cost V 3 bases and J 0 bases, with 6 bases left between them. This CDR3 spans 15 amino acids. Germline V gene data show CDR1 as MGHDK and CDR2 as SYGVNS. In DNA, the CDR3 is TGTGCCAGCAGTGAGGCGGACTCTGGGGCCAACGTCCTGACTTTC. Protein sequence: CASSEADSGANVLTF.

The chain joins TRBV9 to TRBJ1-2; a weak D match, TRBD1 (5 bases). The CDR3 is made up of 15 amino acids. Looked up from germline, CDR1 is SGDLS and CDR2 is YYNGEE. The ends were cut back, 1 base at V and 4 bases at J, with 14 bases in the middle. CDR3 in DNA: TGTGCCAGCAGCGTAACCGGACACCTCAGCTATGGCTACACCTTC. This gives the protein CASSVTGHLSYGYTF.

J is TRBJ2-3 and V is TRBV7-2, with D unresolved. The CDR3 is 16 amino acids. In germline, CDR1 is SGHTA, CDR2 FQGNSA. Trimming took off 2 bases at V and 0 bases at J, with 12 bases between the two ends. CDR3 nucleotide sequence: TGTGCCAGCAGCTTAATGTCCCCTGTTAGCACAGATACGCAGTATTTT. Its protein is CASSLMSPVSTDTQYF.

The chain employs TRBV9 and TRBJ2-7; 9 bases fit TRBD2. The CDR3 extends over 15 amino acids. Germline assignment: CDR1 SGDLS and CDR2 YYNGEE. V shed 3 bases and J 1 base; nucleotides not matched to a gene: 5. CDR3 bases: TGTGCCAGCAGCGCCAGCGGGGGGATTTCCTACGAGCAGTACTTC. Translated: CASSASGGISYEQYF.

As DNA, the CDR3 is TGTGCCAGCAGCGTAGGTGGACTAGCAACAGATACGCAGTATTTT. Translation: CASSVGGLATDTQYF. J is TRBJ2-3 and V is TRBV9; TRBD2 aligns across 8 bases. Germline V gene data show CDR1 as SGDLS and CDR2 as YYNGEE. The ends lost 0 bases at V and 3 bases at J; junction bases unmatched: 3. The CDR3 is made up of 15 amino acids.